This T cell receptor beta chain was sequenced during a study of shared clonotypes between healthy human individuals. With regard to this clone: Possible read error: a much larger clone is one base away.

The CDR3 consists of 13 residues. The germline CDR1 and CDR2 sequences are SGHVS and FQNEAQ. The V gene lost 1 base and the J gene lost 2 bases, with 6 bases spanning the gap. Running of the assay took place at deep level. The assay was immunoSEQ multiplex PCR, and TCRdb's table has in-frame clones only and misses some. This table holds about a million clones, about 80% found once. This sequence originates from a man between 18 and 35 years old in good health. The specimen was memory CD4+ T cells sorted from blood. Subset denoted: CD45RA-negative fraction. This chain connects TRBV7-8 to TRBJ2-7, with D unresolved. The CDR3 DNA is TGTGCCAGCAGCTTAGGAGTAACCTACGAGCAGTACTTC. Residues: CASSLGVTYEQYF.